This TCR beta chain emerged from a study of shared clonotypes between healthy human individuals. TCRdb keeps only in-frame clones here, not all; method: immunoSEQ multiplex PCR. The sample comprises more than 2 million clones, 95% of which are singletons, and roughly 0.13% rests with the top ten. Sequencing used naive CD4+ T cells sorted from blood. Subset reported: CD45RA+ positively selected. The sequence came from a man aged 18 to 30 in good health.

In DNA, the CDR3 is TGTGCCAGCAGTTACGTGATAGCGGGGGTATCCTACGAGCAGTACTTC. Amino acid sequence: CASSYVIAGVSYEQYF. The chain recombines TRBV6-6 with TRBJ2-7; TRBD2 matches 9 bases. V trimming: 2 bases; J trimming: 1 base; junction bases outside the gene matches: 6. The length of the CDR3 is 16 residues. From germline, CDR1 is MNHNY and CDR2 SVGAGI (reference sequence).